This TCR beta chain appears in the sequencing data of a study of human T cells and chemical hapten exposure. Across the whole study: Among samples, TCR yields varied mainly because of small differences in pooled library volume.

Findings of the study overall: DPC sensitization left the count of TCRs above 1 in 1000 unchanged.

Someone pulled total RNA out of unfractionated whole blood. The junction had 8 bases not matched to a gene; V was cut back by 3 bases and J by 6 bases. The germline CDR1 and CDR2 sequences are SGDLS and YYNGEE. The CDR3 covers 14 residues. This clonotype has ten or more counts. As yet, its antigen is unknown. As the library was built, unique molecular identifiers were attached to individual cDNA molecules. In the authors' methods: Between roughly 20,000 and 690,600 TCRs appeared in each sample, and the median stood at about 100,000. TCRdb re-called the reads through MiXCR, storing one row per CDR3 protein. Clone size and V and J calls follow TCRdb, not the original study. The data show around 120,000 distinct CDR3 sequences, about 7.7% seen once.

The clonotype comes from a human donor in good health. Some clones in this sample may be carry-over from other donors' samples. This rearrangement joins TRBV9 to TRBJ1-1; 7 nucleotides line up with TRBD1. Specimen: whole blood. The CDR3 reads CASSGKDRRPEAFF. In nucleotides, the CDR3 is TGTGCCAGCAGCGGGAAGGACAGGCGGCCTGAAGCTTTCTTT.